What follows are 2 T cell receptor beta chains derived from one specimen sequenced in a study of blood T cell repertoires in COVID-19. Profiled with immunoSEQ multiplex PCR; TCRdb holds only in-frame clones, not every one. This sample has more than 85,000 clones, with about nine tenths found just once. The specimen sequenced was peripheral blood. These receptors all stem from a woman aged 45-65 years with COVID-19, enrolled during active disease.

This clone was detected only once. The chain combines TRBV6-5 with TRBJ2-5; TRBD1 matches 9 bases. CDR3 length equals 14 residues. Germline CDR1 reads MNHEY; CDR2 reads SVGAGI. V lost 5 bases, J lost 5 bases, and 6 bases stayed unmatched. DNA of the CDR3: TGTGCCAGCAGTCCCAGGACAGGGGCCGAGACCCAGTACTTC. Its translation is CASSPRTGAETQYF.

The sample holds one count of this clone. The V and J genes are TRBV12-3 or TRBV12-4 and TRBJ2-2; tentative D call: TRBD1 (6 bases). The V gene lost 5 bases and the J gene lost 8 bases, with 12 bases spanning the gap. The CDR3 contains 13 residues. In nucleotides, the CDR3 is TGTGCCAGCAGTCTAAACAGGGAAGGGGAGCTGTTTTTT. It encodes CASSLNREGELFF.